This T cell receptor beta chain was captured in a study of graft-versus-host responses after intestinal transplantation. Whole-study context: Recipients underwent multivisceral, liver-intestinal, or isolated intestinal transplants. Recipients uniformly received anti-thymocyte globulin induction, followed by tacrolimus and steroids for three to four years. Findings of the study overall: Among recipient marrow samples, GvH clones were found; some appeared first in ileum or blood.

Some clones are missing from TCRdb's copy, which holds only in-frame ones; the method was immunoSEQ multiplex PCR. The repertoire consists of around 88,000 clones, with roughly four fifths occurring once and the leading ten covering approximately 17%. Concerning this clone itself: Antigen specificity is unknown.

This CDR3 has 14 residues. Trimming took off 2 bases at V and 7 bases at J, with 12 bases between the two ends. Germline V gene lookup returns CDR1 MNHEY and CDR2 SVGAGI. The J gene is TRBJ1-5, the V gene TRBV6-5; tentatively, D is TRBD1 (6 bases). Sequences were derived from unstimulated CD8+ T cells sorted from spleen or lymph node cells, sampled before intestinal transplant. The clonotype was recovered from a human donor who received an intestinal transplant. The CDR3 here is CASSYVAGVQPQHF. The CDR3 DNA is TGTGCCAGCAGTTACGTGGCAGGGGTGCAGCCCCAGCATTTT.